The 6 T cell receptor beta chains listed next were all sequenced from one sample in a study of control samples from healthy donors and cancer patients. Sequencing used immunoSEQ multiplex PCR; TCRdb keeps in-frame clones, though not all of them. The table has 350,000 to 450,000 clones, about 93% seen once. The material sequenced was PBMCs. These receptors were obtained from a man aged 35-49 years with head and neck cancer.

This clone came up a few times. The chain recombines TRBV15 with TRBJ2-3; D perhaps matches TRBD1 (6 bases). Per germline, CDR1 LNHNV and CDR2 YYDKDF (reference sequence). V shed 3 bases and J shed 3 bases, with 16 bases lying between them. The CDR3 is made up of 16 amino acids. CDR3 sequence reads: CATSSPQGSWTDTQYF. The CDR3 nucleotides read TGTGCCACCAGCAGTCCACAGGGAAGTTGGACAGATACGCAGTATTTT.

This clone was detected only once. The V call is TRBV28, the J call TRBJ2-4; D is uncertain. Germline lookup yields CDR1 MDHEN and CDR2 SYDVKM. The germline V and J ends were trimmed by 2 bases and 7 bases, with 6 bases remaining between them. The CDR3 spans 12 residues. The CDR3 spells CASSLISNIQYF. The DNA for the CDR3 is TGTGCCAGCAGTTTAATATCCAACATTCAGTACTTC.

The chain employs TRBV11-2 and TRBJ1-2; D remains unclear. Trimming took off 9 bases at V and 1 base at J, with 9 bases between the two ends. The CDR3 contains 12 residues. In germline, CDR1 is SGHAT, CDR2 FQNNGV. Written as DNA, the CDR3 is TGTGCCAGTACGGAGGGTAACTATGGCTACACCTTC. It translates to CASTEGNYGYTF. The variable domain in full, completed from reference TRBV11-2 and TRBJ1-2, reads EAGVAQSPRYKIIEKRQSVAFWCNPISGHATLYWYQQILGQGPKLLIQFQNNGVVDDSQLPKDRFSAERLKGVDSTLKIQPAKLEDSAVYLCASTEGNYGYTFGSGTRLTVV.

V usage is TRBV28 and J usage is TRBJ1-3; D gene uncertain. Trimming stripped 6 bases from V and 0 bases from J, with 12 bases between. The CDR3 is 15 amino acids. Germline V gene data show CDR1 as MDHEN and CDR2 as SYDVKM. The CDR3 protein is CASSLDAISGNTIYF. The CDR3 nucleotides are TGTGCCAGCAGCTTGGACGCGATCTCTGGAAACACCATATATTTT.

V is TRBV6-5 and J is TRBJ1-1; D remains ambiguous. Per the germline V gene, CDR1 is MNHEY and CDR2 is SVGAGI. The V and J ends lost 6 bases and 2 bases respectively, with 13 bases between them. The CDR3 is 14 amino acids. This CDR3 reads CASSRTVENTEAFF. The CDR3 DNA is TGTGCCAGCAGCCGGACGGTAGAAAACACTGAAGCTTTCTTT.

The rearrangement joins TRBV9 to TRBJ2-1; TRBD2 agrees at 10 bases. There are 18 residues in the CDR3. Germline V CDR1 and CDR2: SGDLS, YYNGEE. Trimming cost V 0 bases and J 0 bases; bases outside gene matches: 6. As DNA, the CDR3 is TGTGCCAGCAGCGTAGAAGCGGGAGGGCGGCACTCCTACAATGAGCAGTTCTTC. Its translation is CASSVEAGGRHSYNEQFF.